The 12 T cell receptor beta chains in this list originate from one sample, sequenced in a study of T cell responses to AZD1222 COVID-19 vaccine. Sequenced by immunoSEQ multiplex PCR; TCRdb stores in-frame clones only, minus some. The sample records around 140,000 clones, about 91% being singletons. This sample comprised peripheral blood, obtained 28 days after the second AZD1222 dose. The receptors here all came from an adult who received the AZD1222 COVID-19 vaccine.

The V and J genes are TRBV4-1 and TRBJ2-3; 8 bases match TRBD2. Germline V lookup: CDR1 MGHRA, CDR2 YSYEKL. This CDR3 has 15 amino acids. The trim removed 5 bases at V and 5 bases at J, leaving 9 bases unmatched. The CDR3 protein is CASSSSGRMGDTQYF. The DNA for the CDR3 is TGCGCCAGCAGCTCGAGCGGGAGAATGGGAGATACGCAGTATTTT.

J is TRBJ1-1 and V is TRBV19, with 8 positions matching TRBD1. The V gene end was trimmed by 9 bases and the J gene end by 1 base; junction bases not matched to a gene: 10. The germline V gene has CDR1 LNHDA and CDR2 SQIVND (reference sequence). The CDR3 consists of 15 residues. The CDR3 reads CASRTGGRGNTEAFF. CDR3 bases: TGTGCCAGCCGTACAGGGGGAAGAGGGAACACTGAAGCTTTCTTT. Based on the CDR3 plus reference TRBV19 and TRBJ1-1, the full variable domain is DGGITQSPKYLFRKEGQNVTLSCEQNLNHDAMYWYRQDPGQGLRLIYYSQIVNDFQKGDIAEGYSVSREKKESFPLTVTSAQKNPTAFYLCASRTGGRGNTEAFFGQGTRLTVV.

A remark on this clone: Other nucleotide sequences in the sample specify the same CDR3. The CDR3 region is CASSLGGGGYEQYF. DNA of the CDR3: TGTGCCAGCAGCTTAGGTGGCGGGGGATACGAGCAGTACTTC. The gene calls are TRBV7-3 and TRBJ2-7; 7 bases agree with TRBD2. The length of the CDR3 is 14 residues. The trim removed 2 bases at V and 4 bases at J, leaving 5 bases unmatched. CDR1 is SGHTA and CDR2 is FQGTGA in the germline V gene.

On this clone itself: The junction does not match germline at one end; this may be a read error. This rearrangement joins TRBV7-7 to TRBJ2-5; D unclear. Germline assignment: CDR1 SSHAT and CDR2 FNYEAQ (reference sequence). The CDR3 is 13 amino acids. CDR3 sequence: CASSRTHQETQYF. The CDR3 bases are TGTGCTAGCAGCCGCACTCACCAAGAGACCCAGTACTTC. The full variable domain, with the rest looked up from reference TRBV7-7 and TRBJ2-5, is GAGVSQSPRYKVTKRGQDVTLRCDPISSHATLYWYQQALGQGPEFLTYFNYEAQPDKSGLPSDRFSAERPEGSISTLTIQRTEQRDSAMYRCASSRTHQETQYFGPGTRLLVL.

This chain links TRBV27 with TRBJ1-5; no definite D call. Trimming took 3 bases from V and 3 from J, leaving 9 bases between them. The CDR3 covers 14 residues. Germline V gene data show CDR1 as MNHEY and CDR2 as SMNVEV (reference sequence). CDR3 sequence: CASSFDGSNQPQHF. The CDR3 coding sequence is TGTGCCAGCAGTTTCGACGGATCCAATCAGCCCCAGCATTTT.

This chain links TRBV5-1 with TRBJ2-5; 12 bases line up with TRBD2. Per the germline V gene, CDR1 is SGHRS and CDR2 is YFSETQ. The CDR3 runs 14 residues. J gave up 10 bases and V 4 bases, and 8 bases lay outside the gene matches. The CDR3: CASSGGTSGQGQYF. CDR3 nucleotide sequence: TGCGCCAGCAGCGGCGGGACTAGCGGGCAGGGCCAGTACTTC.

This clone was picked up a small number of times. CDR3 in amino acids: CASSDARVVSNQPQHF. CDR3 nucleotides: TGTGCCAGTAGTGATGCCAGGGTAGTGAGCAATCAGCCCCAGCATTTT. The rearrangement links TRBV19 to TRBJ1-5; tentative D call: TRBD1 (5 bases). In germline, CDR1 is LNHDA, CDR2 SQIVND (reference sequence). The CDR3 runs 16 residues. The V gene lost 5 bases and the J gene lost 1 base, with 15 bases spanning the gap. Supplemented by reference TRBV19 and TRBJ1-5, the full variable domain reads DGGITQSPKYLFRKEGQNVTLSCEQNLNHDAMYWYRQDPGQGLRLIYYSQIVNDFQKGDIAEGYSVSREKKESFPLTVTSAQKNPTAFYLCASSDARVVSNQPQHFGDGTRLSIL.

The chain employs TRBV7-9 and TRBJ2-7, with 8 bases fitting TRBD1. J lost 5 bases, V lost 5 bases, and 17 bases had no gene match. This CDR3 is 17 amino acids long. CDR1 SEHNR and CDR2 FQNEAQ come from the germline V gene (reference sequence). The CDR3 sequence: CASSPGQGLESSNEQYV. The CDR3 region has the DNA TGTGCCAGCAGCCCCGGACAGGGTCTAGAGAGCAGCAACGAGCAGTACGTC.

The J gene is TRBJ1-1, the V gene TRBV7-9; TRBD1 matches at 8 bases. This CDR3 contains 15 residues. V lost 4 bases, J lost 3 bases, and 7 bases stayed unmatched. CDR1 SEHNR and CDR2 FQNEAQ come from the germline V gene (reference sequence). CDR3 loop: CASSSDRAPYTEAFF. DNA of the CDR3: TGTGCCAGCAGCTCGGACAGGGCACCTTACACTGAAGCTTTCTTT.

CDR3 sequence (DNA): TGTGCCAGCAGCTTACTAGCGGGAGATGAGCAGTTCTTC. This encodes CASSLLAGDEQFF. The chain links TRBV7-2 to TRBJ2-1, with 10 bases aligning to TRBD2. CDR3 length: 13 residues. CDR1 SGHTA and CDR2 FQGNSA come from the germline V gene. The trim removed 2 bases at V and 8 bases at J, leaving 0 bases unmatched. The complete variable domain, with remaining parts taken from reference TRBV7-2 and TRBJ2-1, reads GAGVSQSPSNKVTEKGKDVELRCDPISGHTALYWYRQSLGQGLEFLIYFQGNSAPDKSGLPSDRFSAERTGGSVSTLTIQRTQQEDSAVYLCASSLLAGDEQFFGPGTRLTVL.

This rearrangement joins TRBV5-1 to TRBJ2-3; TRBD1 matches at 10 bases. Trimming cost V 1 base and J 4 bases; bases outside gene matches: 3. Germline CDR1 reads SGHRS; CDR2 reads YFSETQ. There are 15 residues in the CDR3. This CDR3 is CASSLWDRGPDTQYF. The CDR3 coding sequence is TGCGCCAGCAGCTTGTGGGACAGGGGACCAGATACGCAGTATTTT.

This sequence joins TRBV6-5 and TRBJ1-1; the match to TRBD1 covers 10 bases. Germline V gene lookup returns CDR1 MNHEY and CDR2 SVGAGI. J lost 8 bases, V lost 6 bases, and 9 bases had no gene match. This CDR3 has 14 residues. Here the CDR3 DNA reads TGTGCCAGCAGACCCGGACAGGGGGATCCCGAAGCTTTCTTT. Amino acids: CASRPGQGDPEAFF.